The clone carrying this T cell receptor (beta chain) occurred a few times. As yet, its antigen is unknown. The data originate from a study of T-cell memory formation after mild COVID-19. Across the whole study: For the most part, TCR clusters were specific to one donor.

The CDR3 sequence is 16 residues long. Trimming took 1 base from V and 2 from J, leaving 12 bases between them. CDR1 is SGHTA and CDR2 is FQGNSA in the germline V gene. Study findings and constraints: Among clones contracting day 15 to 85, CD4/CD8 was balanced, whereas later expanders leaned CD4+. CD4+ clones that contracted lay mainly in CM and EM; CD8+ ones lay in EMRA.

After 5'RACE with constant-segment primers, TCR alpha and TCR beta cDNA libraries carrying sample barcodes and UMIs were obtained. A single record per CDR3 protein comes from TCRdb applying MiXCR to the 5' RACE reads. The sample carries 150,000 to 200,000 distinct CDR3 sequences, over 10% recorded once. The sequence derives from a man aged 18 to 29 who had mild COVID-19 (a few samples of this study predate the infection). Cell type and time point are not known. The rearrangement joins TRBV7-2 to TRBJ1-5; D call uncertain. What was sequenced was PBMCs or a T cell subset sorted from them (not recorded which). CDR3 in DNA: TGTGCCAGCAGCTTAGTGGGCACTGGTGGCAATCAGCCCCAGCATTTT. It is translated as CASSLVGTGGNQPQHF.